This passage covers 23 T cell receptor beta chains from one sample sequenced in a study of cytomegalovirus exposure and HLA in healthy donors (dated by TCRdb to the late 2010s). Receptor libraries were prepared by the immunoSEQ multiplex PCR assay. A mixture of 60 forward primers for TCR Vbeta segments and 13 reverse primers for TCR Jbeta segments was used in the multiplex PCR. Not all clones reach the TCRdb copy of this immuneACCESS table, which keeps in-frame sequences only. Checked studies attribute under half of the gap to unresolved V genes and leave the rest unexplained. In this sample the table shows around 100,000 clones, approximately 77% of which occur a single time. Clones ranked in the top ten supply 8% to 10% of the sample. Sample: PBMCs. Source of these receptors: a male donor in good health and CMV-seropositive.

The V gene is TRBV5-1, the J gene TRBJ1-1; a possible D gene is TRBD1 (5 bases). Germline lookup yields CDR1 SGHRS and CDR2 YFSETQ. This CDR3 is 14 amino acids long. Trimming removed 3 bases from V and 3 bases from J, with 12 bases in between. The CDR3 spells CASSSLTGDTEAFF. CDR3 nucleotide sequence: TGCGCCAGCAGCTCACTCACGGGGGACACTGAAGCTTTCTTT.

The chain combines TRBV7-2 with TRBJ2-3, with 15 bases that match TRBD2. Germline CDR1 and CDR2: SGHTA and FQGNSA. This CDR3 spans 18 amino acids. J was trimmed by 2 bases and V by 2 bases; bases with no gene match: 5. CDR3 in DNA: TGTGCCAGCAGCTTATTCAGGACTAGCGGGGGGGCCACAGATACGCAGTATTTT. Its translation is CASSLFRTSGGATDTQYF.

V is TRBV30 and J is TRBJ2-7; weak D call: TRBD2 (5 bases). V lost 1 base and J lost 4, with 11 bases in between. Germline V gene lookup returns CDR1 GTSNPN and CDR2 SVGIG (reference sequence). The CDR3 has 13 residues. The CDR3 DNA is TGTGCCTGGAGTGCCCCGAGGAGGTACGAGCAGTACTTC. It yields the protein CAWSAPRRYEQYF.

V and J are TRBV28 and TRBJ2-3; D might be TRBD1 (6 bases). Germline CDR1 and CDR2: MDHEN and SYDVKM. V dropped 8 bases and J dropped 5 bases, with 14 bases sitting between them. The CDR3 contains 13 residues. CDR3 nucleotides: TGTGCCAGCGGGGGCCTTCGCGTAGATACGCAGTATTTT. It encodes CASGGLRVDTQYF. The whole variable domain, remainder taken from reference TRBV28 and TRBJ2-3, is DVKVTQSSRYLVKRTGEKVFLECVQDMDHENMFWYRQDPGLGLRLIYFSYDVKMKEKGDIPEGYSVSREKKERFSLILESASTNQTSMYLCASGGLRVDTQYFGPGTRLTVL.

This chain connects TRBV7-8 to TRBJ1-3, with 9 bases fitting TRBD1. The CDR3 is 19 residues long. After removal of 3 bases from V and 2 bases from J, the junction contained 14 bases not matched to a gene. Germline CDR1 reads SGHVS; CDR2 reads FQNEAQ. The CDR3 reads CASSFPSGGQGETGNTIYF. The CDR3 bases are TGTGCCAGCAGCTTCCCGTCCGGGGGACAGGGTGAGACTGGAAACACCATATATTTT.

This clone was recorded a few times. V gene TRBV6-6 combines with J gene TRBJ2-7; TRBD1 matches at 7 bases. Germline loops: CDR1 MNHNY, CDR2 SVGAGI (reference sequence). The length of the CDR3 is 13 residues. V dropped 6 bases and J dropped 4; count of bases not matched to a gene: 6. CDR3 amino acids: CASRRQGIYEQYF. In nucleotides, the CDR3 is TGTGCCAGCAGGCGACAGGGTATTTACGAGCAGTACTTC.

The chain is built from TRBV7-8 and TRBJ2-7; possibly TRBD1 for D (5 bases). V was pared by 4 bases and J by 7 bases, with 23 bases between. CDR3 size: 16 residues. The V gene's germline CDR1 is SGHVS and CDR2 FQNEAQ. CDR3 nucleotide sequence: TGTGCCAGCAGCTCAATTTTACCGACACGACAGTCGGAGCAGTACTTC. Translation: CASSSILPTRQSEQYF.

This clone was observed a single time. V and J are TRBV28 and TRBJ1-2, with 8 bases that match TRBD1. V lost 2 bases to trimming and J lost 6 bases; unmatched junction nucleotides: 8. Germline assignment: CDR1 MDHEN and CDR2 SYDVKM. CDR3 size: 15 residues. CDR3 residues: CASSLGQGAVHGYTF. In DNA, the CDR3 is TGTGCCAGCAGTTTAGGGCAGGGGGCAGTCCATGGCTACACCTTC.

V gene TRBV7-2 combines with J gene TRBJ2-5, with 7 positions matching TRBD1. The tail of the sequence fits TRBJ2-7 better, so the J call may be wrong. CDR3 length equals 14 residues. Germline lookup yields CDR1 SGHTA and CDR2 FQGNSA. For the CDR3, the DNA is TGTGCCAGCAGCTCGAGACAGGGTTCGTACGAGCAGTACTTC. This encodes CASSSRQGSYEQYF.

For the CDR3, the DNA is TGTGCCAGCAGCTTATACAGGGAAGATACGCAGTATTTT. This codes for CASSLYREDTQYF. The rearrangement links TRBV7-3 to TRBJ2-3; weak D call: TRBD1 (6 bases). Germline V lookup: CDR1 SGHTA, CDR2 FQGTGA. The CDR3 is 13 amino acids. V lost 2 bases to trimming and J lost 5 bases, with 8 bases between them. The full variable domain, rest sourced from reference TRBV7-3 and TRBJ2-3, is GAGVSQTPSNKVTEKGKYVELRCDPISGHTALYWYRQSLGQGPEFLIYFQGTGAADDSGLPNDRFFAVRPEGSVSTLKIQRTERGDSAVYLCASSLYREDTQYFGPGTRLTVL.

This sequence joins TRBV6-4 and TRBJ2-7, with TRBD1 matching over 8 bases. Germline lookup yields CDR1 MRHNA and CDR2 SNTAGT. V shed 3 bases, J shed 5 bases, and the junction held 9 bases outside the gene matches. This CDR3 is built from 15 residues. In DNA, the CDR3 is TGTGCCAGCAGTGAGGGCTTTGGACAGGGCAACGAGCAGTACTTC. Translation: CASSEGFGQGNEQYF.

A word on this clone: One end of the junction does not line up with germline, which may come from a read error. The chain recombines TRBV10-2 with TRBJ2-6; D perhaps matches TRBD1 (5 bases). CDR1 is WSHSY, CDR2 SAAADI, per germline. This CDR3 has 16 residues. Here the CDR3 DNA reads TGCGCCAGCAGACCCCGGGCGAGCTCTGGGGCCAACGGCCTGACTTTC. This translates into CASRPRASSGANGLTF.

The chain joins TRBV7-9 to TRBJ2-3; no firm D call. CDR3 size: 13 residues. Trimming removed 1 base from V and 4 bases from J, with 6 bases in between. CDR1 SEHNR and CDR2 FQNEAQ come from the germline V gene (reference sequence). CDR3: CASSLVRPDTQYF. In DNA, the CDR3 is TGTGCCAGCAGCTTAGTCCGTCCAGATACGCAGTATTTT.

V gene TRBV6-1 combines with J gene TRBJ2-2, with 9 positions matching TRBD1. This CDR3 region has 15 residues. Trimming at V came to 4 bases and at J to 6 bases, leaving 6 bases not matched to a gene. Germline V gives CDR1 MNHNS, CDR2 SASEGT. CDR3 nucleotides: TGTGCCAGCAGTGCACCGGGACAGGGATCCGGGGAGCTGTTTTTT. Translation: CASSAPGQGSGELFF.

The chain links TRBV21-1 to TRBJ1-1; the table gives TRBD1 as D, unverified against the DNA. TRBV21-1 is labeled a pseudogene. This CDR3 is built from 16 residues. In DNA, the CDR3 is TGTGCCAGCAGCAAAGTGCGCAGGCAGGGGGGCACTGAAGCTTTCTTT. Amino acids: CASSKVRRQGGTEAFF.

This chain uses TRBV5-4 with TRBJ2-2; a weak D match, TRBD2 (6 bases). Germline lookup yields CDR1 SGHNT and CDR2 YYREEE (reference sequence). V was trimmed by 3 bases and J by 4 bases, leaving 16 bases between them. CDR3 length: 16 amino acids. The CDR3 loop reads CASSSLAIEGTGELFF. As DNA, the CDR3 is TGTGCCAGCAGCTCTCTAGCGATTGAGGGCACCGGGGAGCTGTTTTTT.

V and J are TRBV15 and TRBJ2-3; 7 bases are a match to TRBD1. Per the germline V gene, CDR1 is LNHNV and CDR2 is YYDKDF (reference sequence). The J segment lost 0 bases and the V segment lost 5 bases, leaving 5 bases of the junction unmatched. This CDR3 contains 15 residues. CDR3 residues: CATSLGGGSTDTQYF. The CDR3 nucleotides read TGTGCCACCAGCCTAGGGGGCGGTAGCACAGATACGCAGTATTTT.

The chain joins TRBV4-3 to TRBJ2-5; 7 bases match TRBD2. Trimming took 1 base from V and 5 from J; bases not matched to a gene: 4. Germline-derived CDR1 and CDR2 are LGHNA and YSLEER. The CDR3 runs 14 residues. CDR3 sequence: CASSQGQGGETQYF. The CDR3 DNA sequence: TGCGCCAGCAGCCAAGGGCAGGGAGGGGAGACCCAGTACTTC.

The CDR3 region is CASSLGVPAETQYF. Here the CDR3 DNA reads TGTGCCAGCAGCTTAGGTGTCCCAGCGGAGACCCAGTACTTC. The chain is built from TRBV7-2 and TRBJ2-5, with D unresolved. V lost 1 base to trimming and J lost 5 bases, with 11 bases between them. CDR3 length: 14 amino acids. Germline lookup yields CDR1 SGHTA and CDR2 FQGNSA.

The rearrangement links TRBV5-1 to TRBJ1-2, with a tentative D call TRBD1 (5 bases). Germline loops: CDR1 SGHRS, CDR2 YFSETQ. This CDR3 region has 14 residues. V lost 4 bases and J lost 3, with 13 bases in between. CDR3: CASSGGTVYYGYTF. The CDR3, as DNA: TGCGCCAGCAGCGGGGGGACGGTCTACTATGGCTACACCTTC.

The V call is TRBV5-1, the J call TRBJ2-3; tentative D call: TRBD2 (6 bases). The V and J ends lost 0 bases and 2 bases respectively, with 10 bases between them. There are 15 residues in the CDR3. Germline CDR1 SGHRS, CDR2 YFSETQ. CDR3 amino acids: CASSLGAGNTDTQYF. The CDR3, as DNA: TGCGCCAGCAGCTTGGGGGCGGGGAACACAGATACGCAGTATTTT.

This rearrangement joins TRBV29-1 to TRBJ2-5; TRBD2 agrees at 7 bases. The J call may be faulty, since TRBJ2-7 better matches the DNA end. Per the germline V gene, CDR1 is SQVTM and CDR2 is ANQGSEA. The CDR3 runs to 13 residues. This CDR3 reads CSVSLALSYEQYF. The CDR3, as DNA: TGCAGCGTATCACTAGCGCTATCCTACGAGCAGTACTTC.

In DNA form, the CDR3 reads TGTGCCAGCAGCCCGGCCATTAGGGGGAGCACAGATACGCAGTATTTT. Translation: CASSPAIRGSTDTQYF. V is TRBV5-4 and J is TRBJ2-3, with TRBD1 as a possible D gene (6 bases). Per the germline V gene, CDR1 is SGHNT and CDR2 is YYREEE (reference sequence). This CDR3 spans 16 amino acids. With 4 bases removed from V and 0 bases from J, the gap between germline ends came to 15 bases.